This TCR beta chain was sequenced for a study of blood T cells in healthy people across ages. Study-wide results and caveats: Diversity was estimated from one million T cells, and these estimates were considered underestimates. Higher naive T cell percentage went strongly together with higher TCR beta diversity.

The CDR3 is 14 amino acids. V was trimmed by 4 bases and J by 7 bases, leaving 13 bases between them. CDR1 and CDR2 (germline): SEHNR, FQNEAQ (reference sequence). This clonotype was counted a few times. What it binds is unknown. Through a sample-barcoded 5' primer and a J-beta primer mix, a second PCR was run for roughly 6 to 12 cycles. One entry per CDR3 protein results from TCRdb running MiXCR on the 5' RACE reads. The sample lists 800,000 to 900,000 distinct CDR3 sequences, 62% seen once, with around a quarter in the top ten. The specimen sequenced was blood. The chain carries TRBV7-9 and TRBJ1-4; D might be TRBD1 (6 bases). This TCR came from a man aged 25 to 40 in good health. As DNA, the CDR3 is TGTGCCAGCAGCTCTAGCGACAGGTTTGAAAAACTGTTTTTT. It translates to CASSSSDRFEKLFF.